This T cell receptor beta chain appears in the sequencing data of a study of T cell responses to AZD1222 COVID-19 vaccine. Study-wide background: Pooling was applied to second doses at about 4 or about 12 weeks.

The CDR3 totals 15 residues. Trimming removed 4 bases from V and 4 bases from J, with 14 bases in between. Germline lookup yields CDR1 MGHRA and CDR2 YSYEKL. Clones were sequenced by immunoSEQ multiplex PCR, and TCRdb holds only the in-frame ones, with some missing. The top ten clones hold around 3% of a sample with around 130,000 clones, about 91% of them seen once. This chain joins TRBV4-1 and TRBJ1-5; a possible D gene is TRBD1 (5 bases). This clonotype originated in an adult in good health. This specimen was peripheral blood, taken on day 0 of AZD1222 vaccination. CDR3 sequence (DNA): TGCGCCAGCAGCCCCTTGGGGCAGGGAAATCAGCCCCAGCATTTT. Translating it yields CASSPLGQGNQPQHF.